The 21 T cell receptor beta chains below come from one sample, sequenced in a study of molecular identifiers for immune sequencing clone quantification (dated by TCRdb to the late 2010s). The library was made by PCR. This sample was sequenced with a NextSeq 500. TCRdb reanalyzed the raw reads on its own, using fastp at Q25 for trimming and MiXCR for clone calling, and kept in-frame beta chains. Entries that share a CDR3 protein sequence are merged under the most common genes and DNA. Within this sample are 100,000 or so distinct CDR3 sequences, with 36% of them counted one time only. The top ten hold around 4.2% of the sample. The sequencing input was naive CD8+ T cells from blood, with Jurkat cell RNA spiked in. The cell subset or site label on this specimen signifies: FACS-sorted CD8+CD4-CCR7+CD45RA+ naive T cells. The receptors originated from a human donor in good health. Some libraries in this study had Jurkat cell RNA spiked in.

V usage is TRBV5-1 and J usage is TRBJ1-1; unclear D gene. The germline CDR1 and CDR2 sequences are SGHRS and YFSETQ. V shed 9 bases and J shed 2 bases, with 8 bases lying between them. This CDR3 spans 11 amino acids. DNA for the CDR3: TGCGCCATCAGTAGTAACACTGAAGCTTTCTTT. Translating it yields CAISSNTEAFF.

A note on this clonotype: Being one base from a much bigger clone, this may be a read error. This sequence joins TRBV7-6 and TRBJ1-4, with 8 bases aligning to TRBD1. The germline gives CDR1 SGHVS, CDR2 FNYEAQ. This CDR3 comprises 14 residues. The V gene end was trimmed by 6 bases and the J gene end by 7 bases; junction bases not matched to a gene: 7. The CDR3: CASSSGGNGEKLFF. CDR3 DNA: TGTGCCAGCAGTTCAGGGGGCAATGGTGAAAAACTGTTTTTT. Combining the CDR3 with reference TRBV7-6 and TRBJ1-4 gives the whole variable domain GAGVSQSPRYKVTKRGQDVALRCDPISGHVSLYWYRQALGQGPEFLTYFNYEAQQDKSGLPNDRFSAERPEGSISTLTIQRTEQRDSAMYRCASSSGGNGEKLFFGSGTQLSVL.

This chain joins TRBV28 and TRBJ2-1; no definite D call. V lost 5 bases and J 4 bases, leaving 15 bases between the germline ends. The CDR3 loop spans 15 amino acids. The V gene's germline CDR1 is MDHEN and CDR2 SYDVKM. The CDR3 region is CASSAAASLYNEQFF. CDR3 sequence (DNA): TGTGCCAGCAGTGCCGCTGCTAGTTTATACAATGAGCAGTTCTTC.

On this clonotype itself: At one end, the junction sequence differs from germline, possibly due to a read error. V and J are TRBV19 and TRBJ2-7; 12 bases map to TRBD2. The CDR3 spans 15 residues. Germline V CDR1 and CDR2: LNHDA, SQIVND (reference sequence). As DNA, the CDR3 is TGTGTCAGTAGTGTTCTAGCGGGAGGGCCCCACGAGCAGTACTTC. Amino acid sequence: CVSSVLAGGPHEQYF.

This clonotype was counted many times. The chain is built from TRBV28 and TRBJ1-1, with a possible D match to TRBD1 (5 bases). This CDR3 is built from 12 residues. Trimming stripped 6 bases from V and 8 bases from J, with 13 bases between. Per the germline V gene, CDR1 is MDHEN and CDR2 is SYDVKM. The CDR3 DNA is TGTGCCAGCAGCTATAGGGGAGGAGAAGCTTTCTTT. Its protein is CASSYRGGEAFF. Full variable domain (rest looked up from reference TRBV28 and TRBJ1-1): DVKVTQSSRYLVKRTGEKVFLECVQDMDHENMFWYRQDPGLGLRLIYFSYDVKMKEKGDIPEGYSVSREKKERFSLILESASTNQTSMYLCASSYRGGEAFFGQGTRLTVV.

The chain has TRBV7-9 and TRBJ2-7, with 7 bases identical to TRBD2. CDR3 length: 14 residues. Germline-derived CDR1 and CDR2 are SEHNR and FQNEAQ (reference sequence). Trimming at V came to 8 bases and at J to 4 bases, leaving 11 bases not matched to a gene. The DNA of the CDR3 is TGTGCCAGCGGATCTAGCGGTCAGACTTACGAGCAGTACTTC. The encoded protein is CASGSSGQTYEQYF.

This clonotype was seen many times. V and J are TRBV7-2 and TRBJ2-3; 11 nucleotides match TRBD2. The germline gives CDR1 SGHTA, CDR2 FQGNSA. Trimming at V came to 1 base and at J to 2 bases, leaving 5 bases not matched to a gene. The CDR3 is 17 amino acids. The CDR3 nucleotides read TGTGCCAGCAGCTTAGAGCGACTAGCGGGGCTCACAGATACGCAGTATTTT. Encoded protein: CASSLERLAGLTDTQYF.

This clonotype occurred many times. J is TRBJ2-7 and V is TRBV7-8; D possibly corresponds to TRBD2 (6 bases). This CDR3 is 14 amino acids long. In germline, CDR1 is SGHVS, CDR2 FQNEAQ. V was clipped by 3 bases and J by 2 bases, with 11 bases between them. CDR3 region: CASSFSGSAYEQYF. CDR3 bases: TGTGCCAGCAGCTTTAGCGGCTCTGCCTACGAGCAGTACTTC.

This clonotype was recorded at least ten times. The J gene is TRBJ1-1, the V gene TRBV7-3; D is perhaps TRBD1 (5 bases). With 0 bases removed from V and 0 bases from J, the gap between germline ends came to 8 bases. Looked up from germline, CDR1 is SGHTA and CDR2 is FQGTGA. This CDR3 spans 15 amino acids. CDR3 region: CASSLTGTMNTEAFF. DNA for the CDR3: TGTGCCAGCAGCTTAACGGGGACTATGAACACTGAAGCTTTCTTT. Full variable domain (rest looked up from reference TRBV7-3 and TRBJ1-1): GAGVSQTPSNKVTEKGKYVELRCDPISGHTALYWYRQSLGQGPEFLIYFQGTGAADDSGLPNDRFFAVRPEGSVSTLKIQRTERGDSAVYLCASSLTGTMNTEAFFGQGTRLTVV.

To note about this clonotype: One end of the junction varies from germline; a read error may be responsible. The chain is built from TRBV28 and TRBJ2-2; D is perhaps TRBD2 (6 bases). CDR1 and CDR2 from the germline V gene are MDHEN and SYDVKM. The CDR3 has 17 amino acids. In DNA, the CDR3 is TGTGCCACCAGTATGGGACGTTGGGGGACTCCAACCGGGGAGCTGTTTTTT. Translation: CATSMGRWGTPTGELFF.

V is TRBV6-5 and J is TRBJ2-3; D tentatively reads TRBD1 or TRBD2 (5 bases each). The CDR3 has 17 amino acids. Trimming cost V 5 bases and J 11 bases, with 29 bases left between them. The germline V gene has CDR1 MNHEY and CDR2 SVGAGI. The CDR3 nucleotides are TGTGCCAGCAGTCCCGACCACCCGGGACCGTCCCCAACGGGGCAGTATTTT. This codes for CASSPDHPGPSPTGQYF.

With regard to this clonotype: This may stem from a read error, because a much larger clone lies one nucleotide away. This sequence joins TRBV13 and TRBJ2-3, with 8 nucleotides matching TRBD2. The germline CDR1 and CDR2 sequences are PRHDT and FYEKMQ (reference sequence). The CDR3 spans 15 residues. CDR3 protein: CASGLYGRVTDTQYF. The CDR3 DNA reads TGTGCCAGCGGCTTATACGGGAGGGTCACAGATACGCAGTATTTT. Complete variable domain (other parts from reference TRBV13 and TRBJ2-3): AAGVIQSPRHLIKEKRETATLKCYPIPRHDTVYWYQQGPGQDPQFLISFYEKMQSDKGSIPDRFSAQQFSDYHSELNMSSLELGDSALYFCASGLYGRVTDTQYFGPGTRLTVL.

This clonotype turned up a few times. The gene calls are TRBV28 and TRBJ2-1, with 11 bases aligning to TRBD1. The length of the CDR3 is 16 residues. V lost 5 bases to trimming and J lost 9 bases; unmatched junction nucleotides: 12. Germline loops: CDR1 MDHEN, CDR2 SYDVKM. CDR3 protein: CASSLTGQGALGEQFF. The DNA of the CDR3 is TGTGCCAGCAGTCTAACAGGACAGGGGGCTTTAGGTGAGCAGTTCTTC. Looking up the rest from reference TRBV28 and TRBJ2-1 gives the full variable domain: DVKVTQSSRYLVKRTGEKVFLECVQDMDHENMFWYRQDPGLGLRLIYFSYDVKMKEKGDIPEGYSVSREKKERFSLILESASTNQTSMYLCASSLTGQGALGEQFFGPGTRLTVL.

As concerns this clonotype: Its ends do not fully match the called genes, so a read error is possible. J is TRBJ2-7 and V is TRBV3-1; weak D call: TRBD2 (5 bases). From germline, CDR1 is LGHDT and CDR2 YNNKEL (reference sequence). The CDR3 totals 16 residues. CDR3 bases: TGTGCCGGCAGCCAGGAACACCGGGATGCCCCCTACGAGCAGTACTTC. It translates to CAGSQEHRDAPYEQYF.

The rearrangement uses TRBV9 and TRBJ2-5; 9 nucleotides agree with TRBD2. There are 14 residues in the CDR3. The junction had 1 base not matched to a gene; V was cut back by 2 bases and J by 2 bases. CDR1 is SGDLS, CDR2 YYNGEE, per germline. CDR3 coding DNA: TGTGCCAGCAGCGTGGCGGGAGGGCAAGAGACCCAGTACTTC. Translating it yields CASSVAGGQETQYF.

This chain links TRBV2 with TRBJ2-2; D not resolved. This CDR3 has 14 residues. CDR1 is SNHLY and CDR2 is FYNNEI in the germline V gene. Trimming pared 4 bases from V and 0 bases from J, leaving 6 bases between. DNA for the CDR3: TGTGCCAGCAGTGTTGGGGCGAACACCGGGGAGCTGTTTTTT. As protein: CASSVGANTGELFF.

This clonotype was picked up a small number of times. J is TRBJ2-5 and V is TRBV28; perhaps D is TRBD1 or TRBD2 (5 bases each). Germline V gives CDR1 MDHEN, CDR2 SYDVKM. V shed 4 bases and J shed 5 bases, with 29 bases lying between them. This CDR3 contains 19 residues. CDR3 amino acids: CASSSPVLERGQGRETQYF. The CDR3 DNA is TGTGCCAGCAGTTCGCCGGTACTAGAAAGGGGTCAGGGTCGGGAGACCCAGTACTTC. Looking up the rest from reference TRBV28 and TRBJ2-5 gives the full variable domain: DVKVTQSSRYLVKRTGEKVFLECVQDMDHENMFWYRQDPGLGLRLIYFSYDVKMKEKGDIPEGYSVSREKKERFSLILESASTNQTSMYLCASSSPVLERGQGRETQYFGPGTRLLVL.

With respect to this clonotype: Since a much larger clone is just one base distant, this may be a read error. The CDR3 ends on some other residue instead of the conserved phenylalanine or tryptophan, so this is likely a read error. The limits of the CDR3 on the DNA are not certain, so only TCRdb's listed CDR3 is given. The chain has TRBV7-9 and TRBJ2-5; TRBD2 is the table's D call and was not checked against the DNA. The CDR3 sequence runs 10 residues, both termini included. Germline assignment: CDR1 SEHNR and CDR2 FQNEAQ (reference sequence). The CDR3 reads CASSPGPYYL.

The rearrangement uses TRBV19 and TRBJ1-4; no firm D call. The CDR3 spans 14 residues. V lost 5 bases and J lost 7, with 14 bases in between. The germline gives CDR1 LNHDA, CDR2 SQIVND (reference sequence). Here the CDR3 DNA reads TGTGCCAGTAGTTGGAAGCAGATGAGTGAAAAACTGTTTTTT. Translating gives CASSWKQMSEKLFF. Full variable domain (outside the CDR3, taken from reference TRBV19 and TRBJ1-4): DGGITQSPKYLFRKEGQNVTLSCEQNLNHDAMYWYRQDPGQGLRLIYYSQIVNDFQKGDIAEGYSVSREKKESFPLTVTSAQKNPTAFYLCASSWKQMSEKLFFGSGTQLSVL.

This clonotype has just a few counts. The V and J genes are TRBV28 and TRBJ2-2; the match to TRBD2 covers 10 bases. The germline V gene has CDR1 MDHEN and CDR2 SYDVKM. J lost 2 bases, V lost 5 bases, and 8 bases had no gene match. CDR3 size: 17 residues. CDR3 sequence: CASSTTLAGVNTGELFF. CDR3 coding DNA: TGTGCCAGCAGTACGACCCTAGCGGGAGTAAACACCGGGGAGCTGTTTTTT.

In its sample, this clonotype was seen many times. J is TRBJ2-7 and V is TRBV20-1; D unclear. The CDR3 has 11 residues. V was clipped by 1 base and J by 5 bases, with 6 bases between them. CDR1 DFQATT and CDR2 SNEGSKA come from the germline V gene (reference sequence). CDR3: CSARVVNEQYF. The CDR3 nucleotides read TGCAGTGCTAGAGTAGTAAACGAGCAGTACTTC.